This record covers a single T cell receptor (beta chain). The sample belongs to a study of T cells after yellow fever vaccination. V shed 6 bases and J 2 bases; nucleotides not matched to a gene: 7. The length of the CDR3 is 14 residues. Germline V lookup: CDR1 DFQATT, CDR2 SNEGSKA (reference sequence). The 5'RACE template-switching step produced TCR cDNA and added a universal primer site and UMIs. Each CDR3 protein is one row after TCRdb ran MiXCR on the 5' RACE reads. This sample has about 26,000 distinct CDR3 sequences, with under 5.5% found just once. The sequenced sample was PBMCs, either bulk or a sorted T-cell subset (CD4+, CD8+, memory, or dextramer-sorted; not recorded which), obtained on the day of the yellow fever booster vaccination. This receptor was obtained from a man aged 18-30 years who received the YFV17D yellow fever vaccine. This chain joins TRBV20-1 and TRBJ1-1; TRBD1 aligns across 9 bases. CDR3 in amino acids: CSASRGQGNTEAFF. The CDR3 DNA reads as TGCAGTGCGTCGCGGGGACAGGGCAACACTGAAGCTTTCTTT.